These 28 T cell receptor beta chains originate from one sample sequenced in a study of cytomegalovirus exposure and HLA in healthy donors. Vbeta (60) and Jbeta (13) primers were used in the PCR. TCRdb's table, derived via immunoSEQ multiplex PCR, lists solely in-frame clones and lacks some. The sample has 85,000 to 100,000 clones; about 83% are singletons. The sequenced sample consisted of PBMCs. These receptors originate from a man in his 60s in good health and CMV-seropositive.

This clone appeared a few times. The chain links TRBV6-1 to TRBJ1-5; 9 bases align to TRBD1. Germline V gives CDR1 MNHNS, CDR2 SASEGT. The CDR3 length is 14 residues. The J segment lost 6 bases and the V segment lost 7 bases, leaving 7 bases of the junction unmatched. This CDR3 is CASTPGQGSQPQHF. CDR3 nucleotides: TGTGCCAGCACCCCGGGACAGGGTAGTCAGCCCCAGCATTTT.

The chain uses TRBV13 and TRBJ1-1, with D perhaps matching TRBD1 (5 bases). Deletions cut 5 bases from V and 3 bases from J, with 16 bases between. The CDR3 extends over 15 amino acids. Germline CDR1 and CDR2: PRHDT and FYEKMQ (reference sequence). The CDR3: CASSLNGEGYTEAFF. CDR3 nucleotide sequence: TGTGCCAGCAGCCTAAACGGGGAGGGGTACACTGAAGCTTTCTTT. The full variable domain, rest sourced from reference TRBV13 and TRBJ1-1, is AAGVIQSPRHLIKEKRETATLKCYPIPRHDTVYWYQQGPGQDPQFLISFYEKMQSDKGSIPDRFSAQQFSDYHSELNMSSLELGDSALYFCASSLNGEGYTEAFFGQGTRLTVV.

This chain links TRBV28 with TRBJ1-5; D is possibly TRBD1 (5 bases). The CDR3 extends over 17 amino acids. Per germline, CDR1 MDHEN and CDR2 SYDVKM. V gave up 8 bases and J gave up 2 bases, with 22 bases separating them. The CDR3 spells CASLVGGAFGGNQPQHF. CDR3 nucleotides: TGTGCCAGCCTAGTAGGAGGGGCGTTTGGAGGCAATCAGCCCCAGCATTTT.

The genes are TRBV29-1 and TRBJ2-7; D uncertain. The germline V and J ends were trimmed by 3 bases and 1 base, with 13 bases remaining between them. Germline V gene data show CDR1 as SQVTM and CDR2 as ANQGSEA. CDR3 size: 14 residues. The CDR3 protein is CSVDFGSGSYEQYF. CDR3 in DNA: TGCAGCGTTGATTTTGGGTCAGGTTCCTACGAGCAGTACTTC.

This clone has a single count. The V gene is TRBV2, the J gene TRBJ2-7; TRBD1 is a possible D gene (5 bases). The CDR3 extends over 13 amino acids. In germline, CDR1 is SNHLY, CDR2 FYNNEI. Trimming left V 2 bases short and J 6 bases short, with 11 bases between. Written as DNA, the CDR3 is TGTGCCAGCAGTGAACAGGGATGGGCCGAGCAGTACTTC. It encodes CASSEQGWAEQYF.

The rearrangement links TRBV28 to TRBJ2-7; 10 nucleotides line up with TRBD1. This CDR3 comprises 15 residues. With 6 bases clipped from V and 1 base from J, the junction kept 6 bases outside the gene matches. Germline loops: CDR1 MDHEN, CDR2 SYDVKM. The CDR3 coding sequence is TGTGCCAGCAGGCCACCGGGACAGGGGTCCTACGAGCAGTACTTC. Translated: CASRPPGQGSYEQYF.

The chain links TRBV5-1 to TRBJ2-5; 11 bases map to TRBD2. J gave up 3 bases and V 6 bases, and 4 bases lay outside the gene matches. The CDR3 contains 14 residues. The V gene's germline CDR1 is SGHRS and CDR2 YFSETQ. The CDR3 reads CASTFSGGEETQYF. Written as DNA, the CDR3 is TGCGCCAGCACCTTTAGCGGGGGGGAAGAGACCCAGTACTTC.

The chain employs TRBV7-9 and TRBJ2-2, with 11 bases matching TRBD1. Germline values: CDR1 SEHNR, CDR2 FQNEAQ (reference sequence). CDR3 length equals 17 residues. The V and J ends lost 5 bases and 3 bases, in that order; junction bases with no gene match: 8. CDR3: CASSRERGQGDTGELFF. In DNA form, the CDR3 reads TGTGCCAGCAGCCGCGAGAGGGGACAGGGGGACACCGGGGAGCTGTTTTTT. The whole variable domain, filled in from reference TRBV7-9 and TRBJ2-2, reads DTGVSQNPRHKITKRGQNVTFRCDPISEHNRLYWYRQTLGQGPEFLTYFQNEAQLEKSRLLSDRFSAERPKGSFSTLEIQRTEQGDSAMYLCASSRERGQGDTGELFFGEGSRLTVL.

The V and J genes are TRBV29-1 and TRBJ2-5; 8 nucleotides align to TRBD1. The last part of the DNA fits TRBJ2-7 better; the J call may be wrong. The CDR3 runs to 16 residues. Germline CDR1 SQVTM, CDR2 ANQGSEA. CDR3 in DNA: TGCAGCGTCATAGGGTCGCTCCAGGGGGCTCTCTACGAGCAGTACTTC. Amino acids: CSVIGSLQGALYEQYF.

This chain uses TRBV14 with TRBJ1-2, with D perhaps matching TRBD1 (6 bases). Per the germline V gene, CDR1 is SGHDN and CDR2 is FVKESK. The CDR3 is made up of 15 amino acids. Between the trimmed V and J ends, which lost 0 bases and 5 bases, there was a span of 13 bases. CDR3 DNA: TGTGCCAGCAGCCAAGATGCGGGGGCGCGGTATGGCTACACCTTC. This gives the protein CASSQDAGARYGYTF.

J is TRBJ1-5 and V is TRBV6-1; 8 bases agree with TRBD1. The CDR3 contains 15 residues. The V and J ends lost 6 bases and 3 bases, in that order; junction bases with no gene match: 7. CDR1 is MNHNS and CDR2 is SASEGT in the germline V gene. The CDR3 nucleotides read TGTGCCAGCAGGCGAGGACAGGGTCTCAATCAGCCCCAGCATTTT. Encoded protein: CASRRGQGLNQPQHF.

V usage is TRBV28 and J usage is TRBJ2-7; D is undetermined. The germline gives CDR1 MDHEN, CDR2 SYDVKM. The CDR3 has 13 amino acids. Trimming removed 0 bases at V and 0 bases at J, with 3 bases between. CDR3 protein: CASSLWASYEQYF. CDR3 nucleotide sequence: TGTGCCAGCAGTTTATGGGCCTCCTACGAGCAGTACTTC.

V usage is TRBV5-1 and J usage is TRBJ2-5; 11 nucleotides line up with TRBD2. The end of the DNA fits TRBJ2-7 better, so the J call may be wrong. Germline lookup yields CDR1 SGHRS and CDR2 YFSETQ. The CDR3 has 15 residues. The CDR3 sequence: CASSRTSGLPYEQYF. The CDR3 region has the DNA TGCGCCAGCAGTAGGACTAGCGGGCTACCCTACGAGCAGTACTTC.

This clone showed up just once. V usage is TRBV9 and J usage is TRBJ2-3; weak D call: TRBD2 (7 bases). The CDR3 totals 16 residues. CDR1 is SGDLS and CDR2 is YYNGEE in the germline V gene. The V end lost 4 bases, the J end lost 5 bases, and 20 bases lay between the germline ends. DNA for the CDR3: TGTGCCAGCAGCACCCGGGGGGCCGTAGGACTAGATACGCAGTATTTT. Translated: CASSTRGAVGLDTQYF.

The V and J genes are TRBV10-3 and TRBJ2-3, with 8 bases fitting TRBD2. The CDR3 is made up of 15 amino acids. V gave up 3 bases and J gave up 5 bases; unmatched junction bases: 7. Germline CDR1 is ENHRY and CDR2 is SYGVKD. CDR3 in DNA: TGTGCCATCAGTGACCCCGAGCGGGGGAAAGATACGCAGTATTTT. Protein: CAISDPERGKDTQYF.

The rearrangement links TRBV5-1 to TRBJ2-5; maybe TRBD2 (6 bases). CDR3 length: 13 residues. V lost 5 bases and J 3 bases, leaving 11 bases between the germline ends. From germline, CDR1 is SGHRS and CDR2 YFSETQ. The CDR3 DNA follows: TGCGCCAGCAGAATCGGCGGGGAAGAGACCCAGTACTTC. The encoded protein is CASRIGGEETQYF. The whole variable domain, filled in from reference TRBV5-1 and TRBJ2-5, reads KAGVTQTPRYLIKTRGQQVTLSCSPISGHRSVSWYQQTPGQGLQFLFEYFSETQRNKGNFPGRFSGRQFSNSRSEMNVSTLELGDSALYLCASRIGGEETQYFGPGTRLLVL.

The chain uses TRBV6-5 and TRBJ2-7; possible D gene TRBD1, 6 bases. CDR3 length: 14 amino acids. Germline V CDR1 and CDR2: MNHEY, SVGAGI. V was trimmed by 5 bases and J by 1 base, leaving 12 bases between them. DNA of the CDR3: TGTGCCAGCAGTCCAACAGGGTATTCCTACGAGCAGTACTTC. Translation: CASSPTGYSYEQYF.

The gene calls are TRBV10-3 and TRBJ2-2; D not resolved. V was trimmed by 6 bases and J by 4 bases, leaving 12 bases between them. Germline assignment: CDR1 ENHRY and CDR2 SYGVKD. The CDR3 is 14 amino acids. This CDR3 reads CAISPLRGTGELFF. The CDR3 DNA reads TGTGCCATCAGCCCCCTCCGCGGCACCGGGGAGCTGTTTTTT.

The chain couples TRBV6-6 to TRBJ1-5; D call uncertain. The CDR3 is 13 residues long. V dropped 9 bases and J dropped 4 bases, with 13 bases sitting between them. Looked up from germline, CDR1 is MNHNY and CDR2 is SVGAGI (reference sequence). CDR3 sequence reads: CASCLGGNQPQHF. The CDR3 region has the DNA TGTGCCAGTTGCCTAGGTGGAAATCAGCCCCAGCATTTT.

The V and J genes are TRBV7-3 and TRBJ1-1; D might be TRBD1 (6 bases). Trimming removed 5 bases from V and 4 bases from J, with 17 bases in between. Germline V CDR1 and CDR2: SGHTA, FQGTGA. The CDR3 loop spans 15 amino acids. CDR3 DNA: TGTGCCAGCAGCGCCATGGGGGGGCGCGCCACTGAAGCTTTCTTT. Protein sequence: CASSAMGGRATEAFF.

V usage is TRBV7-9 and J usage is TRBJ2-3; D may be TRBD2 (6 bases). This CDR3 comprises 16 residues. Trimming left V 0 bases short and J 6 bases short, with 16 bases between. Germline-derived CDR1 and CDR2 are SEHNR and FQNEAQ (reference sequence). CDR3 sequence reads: CASSLAASAERDTQYF. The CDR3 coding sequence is TGTGCCAGCAGCTTAGCGGCTAGCGCGGAGCGGGATACGCAGTATTTT.

CDR3 DNA: TGTGCCAGCAGTTCCCCGGGGTTTGAAGCTTTCTTT. Protein product: CASSSPGFEAFF. This sequence joins TRBV27 and TRBJ1-1; D unresolved. Per the germline V gene, CDR1 is MNHEY and CDR2 is SMNVEV (reference sequence). The ends were cut back, 4 bases at V and 7 bases at J, with 10 bases in the middle. The CDR3 extends over 12 amino acids.

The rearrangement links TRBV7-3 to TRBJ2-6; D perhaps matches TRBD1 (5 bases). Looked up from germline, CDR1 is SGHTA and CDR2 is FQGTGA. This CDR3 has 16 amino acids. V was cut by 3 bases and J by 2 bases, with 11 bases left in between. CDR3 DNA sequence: TGTGCCAGCAGCTTCCTCCAGGGTGCTGGGGCCAACGTCCTGACTTTC. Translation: CASSFLQGAGANVLTF.

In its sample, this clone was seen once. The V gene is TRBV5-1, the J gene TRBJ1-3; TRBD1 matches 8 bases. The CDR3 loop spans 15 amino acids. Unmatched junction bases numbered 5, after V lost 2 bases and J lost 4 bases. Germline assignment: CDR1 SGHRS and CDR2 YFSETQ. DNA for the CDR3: TGCGCCAGCAGCTTAGGACAGGGCATCGGAAACACCATATATTTT. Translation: CASSLGQGIGNTIYF.

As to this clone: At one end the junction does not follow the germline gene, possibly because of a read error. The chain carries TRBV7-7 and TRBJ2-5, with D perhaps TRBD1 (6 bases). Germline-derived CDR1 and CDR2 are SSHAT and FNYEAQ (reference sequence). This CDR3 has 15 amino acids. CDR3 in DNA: TGTGCTAGCAGCCTCACCGGGACATTGAAAGAGACCCAGTACTTC. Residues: CASSLTGTLKETQYF.

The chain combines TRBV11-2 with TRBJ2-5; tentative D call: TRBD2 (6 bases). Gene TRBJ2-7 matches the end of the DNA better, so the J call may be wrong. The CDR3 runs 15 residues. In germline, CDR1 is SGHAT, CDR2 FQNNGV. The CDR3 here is CASSLGTRDGNEQYF. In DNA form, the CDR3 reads TGTGCCAGCAGCTTAGGGACGCGGGACGGGAACGAGCAGTACTTC.

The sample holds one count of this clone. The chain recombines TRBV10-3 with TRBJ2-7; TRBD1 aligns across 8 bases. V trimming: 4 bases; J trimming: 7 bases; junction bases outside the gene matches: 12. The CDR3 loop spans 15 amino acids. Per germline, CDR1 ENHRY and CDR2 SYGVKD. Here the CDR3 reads CAISAWRQGQEEQYF. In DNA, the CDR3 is TGTGCCATCAGTGCTTGGAGACAGGGGCAGGAAGAGCAGTACTTC.

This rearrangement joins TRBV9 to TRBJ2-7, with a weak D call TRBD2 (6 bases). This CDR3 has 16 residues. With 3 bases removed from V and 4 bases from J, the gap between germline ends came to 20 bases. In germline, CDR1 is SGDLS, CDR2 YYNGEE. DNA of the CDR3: TGTGCCAGCAGCGCCTCCGCGACGGGGGACCTGTACGAGCAGTACTTC. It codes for CASSASATGDLYEQYF.